The source of this T cell receptor beta chain is a study of blood T cell repertoires in COVID-19. As for the study in general: The United States, Italy and Spain provided the acute and convalescent COVID-19 samples. T cells, B-cell-depleted T cells, or PBMCs supplied cDNA or gDNA.

Source study methods: Quantification of nucleated cells was approximated via reference gene primer amplification. Here immunoSEQ multiplex PCR was the method, and the copy in TCRdb shows in-frame clones only, minus some. Clone size and V and J calls were adopted from that table, with D and trimming inferred from the DNA. The table includes about 150,000 clones, around 89% detected once. Source material: peripheral blood. This sequence was found in a middle-aged woman with acute or convalescent COVID-19.

The CDR3 loop is CASSLEGESNQPQHF. As DNA, the CDR3 is TGCGCCAGCAGCTTGGAAGGGGAAAGCAATCAGCCCCAGCATTTT. The gene calls are TRBV5-1 and TRBJ1-5; tentative D call: TRBD1 (5 bases). Germline lookup yields CDR1 SGHRS and CDR2 YFSETQ. With 0 bases removed from V and 1 base from J, the gap between germline ends came to 8 bases. The CDR3 runs to 15 residues.